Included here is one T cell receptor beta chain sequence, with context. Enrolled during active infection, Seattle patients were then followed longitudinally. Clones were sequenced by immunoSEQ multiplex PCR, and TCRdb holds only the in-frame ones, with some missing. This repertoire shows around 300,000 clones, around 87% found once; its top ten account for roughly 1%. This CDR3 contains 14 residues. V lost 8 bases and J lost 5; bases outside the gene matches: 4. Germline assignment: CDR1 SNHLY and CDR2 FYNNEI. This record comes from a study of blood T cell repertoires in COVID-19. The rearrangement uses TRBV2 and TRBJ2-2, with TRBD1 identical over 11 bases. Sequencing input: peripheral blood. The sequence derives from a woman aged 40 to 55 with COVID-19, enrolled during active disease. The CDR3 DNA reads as TGTGCCAGCTCAGGGACAGGGGGGACCGGGGAGCTGTTTTTT. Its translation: CASSGTGGTGELFF.